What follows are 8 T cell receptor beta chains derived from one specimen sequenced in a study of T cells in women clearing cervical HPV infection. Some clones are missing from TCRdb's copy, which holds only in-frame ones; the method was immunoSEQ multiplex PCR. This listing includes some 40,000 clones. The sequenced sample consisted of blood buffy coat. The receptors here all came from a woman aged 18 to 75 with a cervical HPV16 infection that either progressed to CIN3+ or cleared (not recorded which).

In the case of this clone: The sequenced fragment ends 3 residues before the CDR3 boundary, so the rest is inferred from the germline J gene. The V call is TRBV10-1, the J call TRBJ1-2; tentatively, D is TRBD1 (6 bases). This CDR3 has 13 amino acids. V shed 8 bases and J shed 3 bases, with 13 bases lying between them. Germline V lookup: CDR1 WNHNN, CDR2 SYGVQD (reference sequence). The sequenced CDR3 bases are TGCGCCAGCGGTAACCCAGGGGACTATGGC. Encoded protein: CASGNPGDYG. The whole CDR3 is CASGNPGDYGYTF.

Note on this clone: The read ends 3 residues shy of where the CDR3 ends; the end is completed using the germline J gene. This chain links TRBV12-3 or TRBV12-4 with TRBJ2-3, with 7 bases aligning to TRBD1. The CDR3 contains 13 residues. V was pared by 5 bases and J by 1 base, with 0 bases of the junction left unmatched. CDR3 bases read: TGTGCCAGCAGTGACAGGGGCACAGATACG. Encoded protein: CASSDRGTDT. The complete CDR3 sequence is CASSDRGTDTQYF.

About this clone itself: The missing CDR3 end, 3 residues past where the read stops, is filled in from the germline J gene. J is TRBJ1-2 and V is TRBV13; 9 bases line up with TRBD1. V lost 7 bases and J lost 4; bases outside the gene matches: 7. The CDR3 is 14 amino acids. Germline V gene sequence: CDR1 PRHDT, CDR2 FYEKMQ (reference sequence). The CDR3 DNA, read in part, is TGTGCCAGCACCCTACAGGGGGCAGGCTATGGC. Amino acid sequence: CASTLQGAGYG. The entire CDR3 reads CASTLQGAGYGYTF.

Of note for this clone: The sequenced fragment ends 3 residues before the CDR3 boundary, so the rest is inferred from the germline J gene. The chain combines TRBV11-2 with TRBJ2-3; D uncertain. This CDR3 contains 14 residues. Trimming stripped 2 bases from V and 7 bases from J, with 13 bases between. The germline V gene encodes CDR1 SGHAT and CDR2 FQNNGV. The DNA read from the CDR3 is TGTGCCAGCAGCTTATCTCGCGGAACCCATACG. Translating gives CASSLSRGTHT. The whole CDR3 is CASSLSRGTHTQYF.

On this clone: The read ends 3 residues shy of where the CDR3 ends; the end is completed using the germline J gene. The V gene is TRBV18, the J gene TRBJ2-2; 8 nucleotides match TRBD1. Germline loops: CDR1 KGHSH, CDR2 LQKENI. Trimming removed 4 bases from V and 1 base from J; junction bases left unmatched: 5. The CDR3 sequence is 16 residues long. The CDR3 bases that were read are TGTGCCAGCTCACAGATGGACAGGGAGAACACCGGGGAG. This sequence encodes CASSQMDRENTGE. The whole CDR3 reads CASSQMDRENTGELFF.

The DNA read from the CDR3 is TGTGCCAGCAGCCCTAAACCGGGACAGGGCTACGAG. This gives the protein CASSPKPGQGYE. The CDR3 as a whole reads CASSPKPGQGYEQYF. J is TRBJ2-7 and V is TRBV7-9; the match to TRBD1 covers 9 bases. The missing CDR3 end, 3 residues past where the read stops, is filled in from the germline J gene. The germline V gene encodes CDR1 SEHNR and CDR2 FQNEAQ (reference sequence). This CDR3 contains 15 residues. With 5 bases clipped from V and 3 bases from J, the junction kept 8 bases outside the gene matches.

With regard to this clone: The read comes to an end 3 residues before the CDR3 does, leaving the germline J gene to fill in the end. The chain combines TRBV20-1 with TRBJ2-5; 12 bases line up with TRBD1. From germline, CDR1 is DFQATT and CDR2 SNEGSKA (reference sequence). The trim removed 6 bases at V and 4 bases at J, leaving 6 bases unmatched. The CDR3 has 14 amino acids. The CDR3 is CSARDRGLGETQYF. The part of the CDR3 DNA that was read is TGCAGTGCAAGGGACAGGGGGCTTGGAGAGACC.

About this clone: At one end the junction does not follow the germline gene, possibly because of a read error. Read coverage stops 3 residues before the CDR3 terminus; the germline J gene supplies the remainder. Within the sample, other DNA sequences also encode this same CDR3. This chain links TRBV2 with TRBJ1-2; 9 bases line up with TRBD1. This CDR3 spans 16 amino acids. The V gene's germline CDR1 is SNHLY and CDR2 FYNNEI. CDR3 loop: CASSSGTGNRYYGYTF. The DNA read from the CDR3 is TGTGCCAGCAGTTCCGGGACAGGGAATAGATACTATGGA.